This T cell receptor (beta chain) was recovered during a study of shared clonotypes between healthy human individuals. The germline gives CDR1 SGDLS, CDR2 YYNGEE. The CDR3 totals 16 residues. The V gene lost 0 bases and the J gene lost 3 bases, with 16 bases spanning the gap. Everyone who donated was a Caucasian adult who lived in Nashville, Tennessee. Unsorted samples relied on roughly 100 million PBMCs, which served as the source of genomic DNA. The assay was carried out at the deep level. Measured with immunoSEQ multiplex PCR; TCRdb has only the in-frame clones, and not every one. Here the sample spans about 490,000 clones, around 80% being singletons.

The origin of this receptor is a woman aged 40 to 49 in good health. Some clones in this sample may be carry-over from other donors' samples. Material: PBMCs. The chain couples TRBV9 to TRBJ2-7; D is possibly TRBD1 or TRBD2 (6 bases each). The CDR3 coding sequence is TGTGCCAGCAGCGTAGGCGGGAACAGGGTGCTCTACGAGCAGTACTTC. Its translation is CASSVGGNRVLYEQYF.